These 6 T cell receptor beta chains came from one sample sequenced in a study of CD8+CD57+ T cells in acquired aplastic anemia. Genomic DNA, the template, was used for profiling of the TCR beta VDJ and CDR3. A single record per CDR3 protein comes from TCRdb applying MiXCR to the reads. Among more than 150,000 distinct CDR3 sequences, around 50% were seen once, and the ten largest hold about an eighth. Patients who underwent sequencing had shown CD8+CD57+ cell expansion by flow cytometry. The sequenced sample consisted of sorted CD4+, CD8+, or CD8+CD57+ T cells (not recorded which) from PBMCs. All receptors derive from a human donor with aplastic anemia.

The chain combines TRBV20-1 with TRBJ2-2, with 14 bases aligning to TRBD2. The CDR3 runs to 18 residues. The junction had 13 bases not matched to a gene; V was cut back by 6 bases and J by 4 bases. CDR1 and CDR2 from the germline V gene are DFQATT and SNEGSKA (reference sequence). Here the CDR3 DNA reads TGCAGTGCCAATGGGGCGACTAGCGGGGGGGCCGGCACCGGGGAGCTGTTTTTT. Translating gives CSANGATSGGAGTGELFF.

The chain employs TRBV2 and TRBJ2-5; 8 bases are shared with TRBD2. With V trimmed by 0 bases and J by 0 bases, 6 bases remained unmatched. CDR1 is SNHLY and CDR2 is FYNNEI in the germline V gene. The CDR3 totals 17 residues. In DNA, the CDR3 is TGTGCCAGCAGTGAAGCCCGGGCTAGCGGGCACCAAGAGACCCAGTACTTC. Protein sequence: CASSEARASGHQETQYF.

This clonotype appeared many times. J is TRBJ1-1 and V is TRBV5-6; D is possibly TRBD1 (6 bases). The CDR3 length is 13 residues. V shed 0 bases and J shed 6 bases, with 9 bases lying between them. CDR1 SGHDT and CDR2 YYEEEE come from the germline V gene. In DNA, the CDR3 is TGTGCCAGCAGCTTGGACAGGGTGTCTGAAGCTTTCTTT. Its translation: CASSLDRVSEAFF.

This clonotype has a count of ten or more. The chain is built from TRBV19 and TRBJ2-4; 9 nucleotides match TRBD1. This CDR3 region has 13 residues. Germline V gene sequence: CDR1 LNHDA, CDR2 SQIVND (reference sequence). The junction had 1 base not matched to a gene; V was cut back by 5 bases and J by 5 bases. The CDR3 spells CASSRQGENIQYF. CDR3 nucleotides: TGTGCCAGTAGTCGACAGGGGGAAAACATTCAGTACTTC.

The chain has TRBV3-1 and TRBJ1-1; 11 bases are a match to TRBD1. V lost 8 bases to trimming and J lost 4 bases; unmatched junction nucleotides: 6. Germline-derived CDR1 and CDR2 are LGHDT and YNNKEL (reference sequence). The CDR3 is made up of 14 amino acids. The CDR3 region has the DNA TGTGCCAGCGGGACAGGGGGTATTGGCACTGAAGCTTTCTTT. It specifies CASGTGGIGTEAFF.

This clonotype was detected ten times or more. The chain carries TRBV12-5 and TRBJ2-5; 7 bases match TRBD1. Losses at the gene ends were 6 bases for V and 1 base for J; bases not matched to a gene: 5. The CDR3 has 14 amino acids. Germline values: CDR1 LGHNT, CDR2 FRNRAP. The CDR3 sequence: CASGTTGTQETQYF. CDR3 in DNA: TGTGCTAGTGGAACGACAGGGACCCAAGAGACCCAGTACTTC.